This entry features one T cell receptor beta chain sequence. Germline V gives CDR1 SGHDT, CDR2 YYEEEE. The CDR3 covers 13 residues. Trimming shortened V by 0 bases and J by 3 bases, and 6 bases separated the two germline ends. This sample is drawn from a study of control samples from healthy donors and cancer patients. Some clones are missing from TCRdb's copy, which holds only in-frame ones; the method was immunoSEQ multiplex PCR. The table includes about 89,000 clones, about 83% detected once. The chain couples TRBV5-6 to TRBJ2-5, with TRBD1 as a possible D gene (5 bases). This TCR derives from a middle-aged woman in good health. The sequenced material came from blood. CDR3 protein: CASSLEQEETQYF. For the CDR3, the DNA is TGTGCCAGCAGCTTGGAACAGGAAGAGACCCAGTACTTC.